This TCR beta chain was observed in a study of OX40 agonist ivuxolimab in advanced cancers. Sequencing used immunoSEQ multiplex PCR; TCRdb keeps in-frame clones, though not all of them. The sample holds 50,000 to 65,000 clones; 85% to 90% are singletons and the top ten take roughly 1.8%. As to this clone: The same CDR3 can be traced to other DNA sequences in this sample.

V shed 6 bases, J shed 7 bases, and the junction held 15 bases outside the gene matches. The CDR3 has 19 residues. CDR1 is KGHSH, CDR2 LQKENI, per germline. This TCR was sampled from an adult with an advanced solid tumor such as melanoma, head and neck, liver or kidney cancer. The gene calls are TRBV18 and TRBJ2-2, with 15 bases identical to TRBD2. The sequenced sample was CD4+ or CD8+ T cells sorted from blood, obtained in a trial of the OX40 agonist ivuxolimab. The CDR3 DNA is TGTGCCAGCTCGTCAACCGGGACTAGCGGGGGGCGGTCCGGCGGGGAGCTGTTTTTT. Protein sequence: CASSSTGTSGGRSGGELFF.